A selection of T cell receptor beta chains follows, all from one sample in a study of blood T cell repertoires in COVID-19. TCRdb's copy holds only in-frame clones and misses some; the assay was immunoSEQ multiplex PCR. The sample carries about 250,000 clones, approximately 83% recorded once. Sequenced: peripheral blood. Receptor source: a person aged 70 to 80 with COVID-19, enrolled during active disease. The CDR3 runs from the conserved cysteine through the conserved F or W. The order of the fields is J gene, D gene, clone size, V gene, CDR3 protein, CDR3 DNA. A D gene is named only where the DNA matches it firmly. The listing skips clone size in some rows; elsewhere it reads once, few, many or a size class.

>TRBJ2-2|NA|NA|TRBV24-1
CATSDPQGPNTGELFF
TGTGCCACCAGTGACCCGCAGGGCCCGAACACCGGGGAGCTGTTTTTT
>TRBJ2-1|TRBD1|NA|TRBV5-1
CASGATGGLYNEQFF
TGCGCCAGCGGCGCGACAGGGGGGCTCTACAATGAGCAGTTCTTC
>TRBJ1-1|NA|once|TRBV28
CASTIGGNMNTEAFF
TGTGCCAGCACCATCGGGGGAAACATGAACACTGAAGCTTTCTTT
>TRBJ2-3|NA|NA|TRBV10-3
CAISGRGGDTDTQYF
TGTGCCATCAGTGGAAGGGGTGGTGACACAGATACGCAGTATTTT
>TRBJ2-1|TRBD1|NA|TRBV29-1
CSVTGAPSYEQFF
TGCAGCGTGACAGGGGCTCCTAGCTATGAGCAGTTCTTC
>TRBJ1-2|NA|NA|TRBV6-6
CASSYANGYTF
TGTGCCAGCAGTTATGCGAATGGCTACACCTTC
>TRBJ2-7|NA|NA|TRBV6-2/TRBV6-3
CASSYVAGADEQYF
TGTGCCAGCAGTTACGTTGCAGGGGCCGACGAGCAGTACTTC
>TRBJ2-1|NA|NA|TRBV7-2
CASSLSGGLNEQFF
TGTGCCAGCAGCCTGTCGGGGGGCTTAAATGAGCAGTTCTTC
>TRBJ1-3|TRBD1|NA|TRBV9
CASSLTGRQGNTIYF
TGTGCCAGCAGCTTGACAGGGAGGCAGGGAAACACCATATATTTT
>TRBJ2-7|TRBD1|NA|TRBV19
CASSTHGQGAYEQYF
TGTGCCAGTAGTACCCACGGACAGGGCGCCTACGAGCAGTACTTC
>TRBJ2-3|TRBD2|NA|TRBV5-1
CASSLEGTSGRTDTQYF
TGCGCCAGCAGCTTGGAGGGGACTAGCGGAAGAACAGATACGCAGTATTTT
>TRBJ1-1|TRBD1|few|TRBV11-2
CASSLLTGSNTEAFF
TGTGCCAGCAGCTTATTGACAGGGTCCAACACTGAAGCTTTCTTT
>TRBJ1-2|NA|NA|TRBV19
CASSPPAGGMRYGYTF
TGTGCCAGTAGTCCCCCCGCTGGGGGGATGCGCTATGGCTACACCTTC
>TRBJ1-2|TRBD1|NA|TRBV14
CASSQVSRGGGGSGYTF
TGTGCCAGCAGCCAAGTTAGCCGAGGAGGGGGCGGTAGTGGCTACACCTTC
>TRBJ2-2|TRBD2|NA|TRBV4-2
CASSQEAGGNTGELFF
TGTGCCAGCAGCCAAGAAGCGGGAGGCAACACCGGGGAGCTGTTTTTT
>TRBJ2-1|NA|NA|TRBV24-1
CATSLTSYNEQFF
TGTGCCACCAGCCTAACCTCCTACAATGAGCAGTTCTTC
>TRBJ1-2|NA|NA|TRBV12-3/TRBV12-4
CASSRQVPGYTF
TGTGCCAGCAGTAGACAGGTTCCTGGCTACACCTTC
>TRBJ2-3|TRBD2|NA|TRBV7-2
CASSPPGGTRTQYF
TGTGCCAGCAGCCCCCCGGGAGGGACCAGGACGCAGTATTTT
>TRBJ1-6|NA|once|TRBV10-3
CAITERGSSPLHF
TGTGCCATCACCGAGAGGGGGAGCTCACCCCTCCACTTT
>TRBJ1-4|NA|NA|TRBV4-1
CASSHLISATNEKLFF
TGCGCCAGCAGCCATCTAATAAGCGCAACTAATGAAAAACTGTTTTTT
>TRBJ2-3|NA|NA|TRBV9
CASSSQDTQYF
TGTGCCAGCAGCTCCCAAGATACGCAGTATTTT
>TRBJ1-5|NA|NA|TRBV28
CASKNGGTNQPQHF
TGTGCCAGCAAGAACGGGGGGACCAATCAGCCCCAGCATTTT
>TRBJ2-1|TRBD2|few|TRBV10-3
CAISESMLSGGDNEQFF
TGTGCCATCAGTGAGTCGATGTTGAGCGGGGGGGACAATGAGCAGTTCTTC
>TRBJ2-3|TRBD2|once|TRBV7-3
CASRTSGTDTQYF
TGTGCCAGCAGGACTAGCGGCACAGATACGCAGTATTTT
>TRBJ1-2|TRBD1|NA|TRBV6-1
CASSEVAGGHGYTF
TGTGCCAGCAGTGAAGTGGCAGGGGGCCACGGCTACACCTTC
>TRBJ2-2|TRBD1|NA|TRBV7-9
CASSQTGEASGELFF
TGTGCCAGCAGCCAGACAGGGGAGGCCTCCGGGGAGCTGTTTTTT
>TRBJ1-1|NA|NA|TRBV11-2
CASSRQADAEAFF
TGTGCCAGCAGCCGACAGGCTGACGCAGAAGCTTTCTTT
>TRBJ2-2|TRBD1|NA|TRBV7-3
CASSRVTRGQGDTGELFF
TGTGCCAGCAGCCGAGTTACGAGGGGACAGGGCGACACCGGGGAGCTGTTTTTT
>TRBJ1-3|NA|NA|TRBV19
CASTQRRGTWNTIYF
TGTGCCAGTACCCAAAGGCGGGGCACCTGGAACACCATATATTTT
>TRBJ1-4|NA|once|TRBV7-9
CASSAHERGEKLFF
TGTGCCAGCAGCGCCCACGAACGAGGGGAAAAACTGTTTTTT
>TRBJ2-3|TRBD2|once|TRBV7-3
CASSPTSGALRGTDTQYF
TGTGCCAGCAGCCCTACTAGCGGGGCCCTCCGGGGCACAGATACGCAGTATTTT
>TRBJ2-7|NA|NA|TRBV5-1
CASSLAAGGTSYEQYF
TGCGCCAGCAGCTTGGCTGCTGGCGGAACCTCCTACGAGCAGTACTTC
>TRBJ1-2|NA|NA|TRBV28
CASSQGGDYGYTF
TGTGCCAGCAGTCAAGGGGGAGACTATGGCTACACCTTC
>TRBJ1-6|TRBD1|once|TRBV24-1
CASPPHDMTGCGSPLHF
TGTGCCTCCCCCCCACACGACATGACAGGGTGCGGGTCACCCCTCCACTTT
>TRBJ2-5|TRBD2|NA|TRBV2
CASSEKVTSRQTQYF
TGTGCCAGCTCTGAAAAGGTGACTAGCCGACAGACCCAGTACTTC
>TRBJ1-6|TRBD1|NA|TRBV5-5
CASSLAGQGVSPLHF
TGTGCCAGCAGCTTAGCTGGACAGGGTGTCTCACCCCTCCACTTT
>TRBJ2-3|TRBD2|NA|TRBV29-1
CSVGLAVADTQYF
TGCAGCGTGGGACTAGCGGTTGCAGATACGCAGTATTTT
>TRBJ2-7|TRBD2|once|TRBV4-3
CASSQGSGGAYEQYF
TGCGCCAGCAGCCAAGGCAGCGGGGGAGCCTACGAGCAGTACTTC
>TRBJ1-2|TRBD1|NA|TRBV4-3
CASSQDRRQGRIYGYTF
TGCGCCAGCAGCCAAGATCGACGACAGGGGAGAATCTATGGCTACACCTTC
>TRBJ2-5|TRBD1|NA|TRBV28
CASSLYRGAQETQYF
TGTGCCAGCAGTTTATACAGGGGGGCCCAAGAGACCCAGTACTTC
>TRBJ1-2|NA|NA|TRBV4-2
CASSRVGGTDGYTF
TGTGCCAGCAGCCGGGTAGGAGGGACCGATGGCTACACCTTC
>TRBJ2-7|NA|NA|TRBV18
CASSPNTGTRSEQYF
TGTGCCAGCTCACCAAATACCGGGACACGCTCCGAGCAGTACTTC
>TRBJ2-2|TRBD2|NA|TRBV12-5
CAKIWAGTSGRPATNTGELFF
TGTGCTAAGATCTGGGCCGGGACTAGCGGGCGTCCCGCGACGAACACCGGGGAGCTGTTTTTT
>TRBJ1-5|TRBD1|NA|TRBV28
CASRVTGVNQPQHF
TGTGCCAGCAGGGTCACAGGGGTCAATCAGCCCCAGCATTTT
>TRBJ1-2|NA|NA|TRBV11-2
CASSFGTHRSYGYTF
TGTGCCAGCAGCTTTGGGACACACCGCTCCTATGGCTACACCTTC
>TRBJ2-1|NA|once|TRBV28
CASSLQLQVVAQFF
TGTGCCAGCAGTTTACAATTACAAGTGGTAGCGCAGTTCTTC
>TRBJ2-2|NA|NA|TRBV24-1
CATSDLISGLTGELFF
TGTGCCACCAGTGATTTGATATCGGGGTTGACCGGGGAGCTGTTTTTT
>TRBJ2-1|NA|once|TRBV3-1/TRBV3-2
CASSPPGNVFNEQFF
TGTGCCAGCAGCCCCCCAGGGAACGTTTTCAATGAGCAGTTCTTC
>TRBJ1-1|TRBD1|NA|TRBV6-4
CASRKTGVNTEAFF
TGTGCCAGCCGTAAGACAGGGGTAAATACTGAAGCTTTCTTT
>TRBJ1-1|NA|NA|TRBV18
CASSQSFLGGRTEAFF
TGTGCCAGCTCACAGTCATTTCTTGGCGGAAGGACTGAAGCTTTCTTT
>TRBJ2-2|NA|NA|TRBV7-7
CASSPTGVDTGELFF
TGTGCCAGCAGCCCCACGGGGGTCGACACCGGGGAGCTGTTTTTT
>TRBJ1-5|TRBD1|NA|TRBV24-1
CATSDPRPTGTGGKPQHF
TGTGCCACCAGTGACCCCCGCCCGACCGGGACAGGGGGAAAGCCCCAGCATTTT
>TRBJ1-2|NA|NA|TRBV30
CAWSNSYGYTF
TGTGCCTGGAGTAACAGCTATGGCTACACCTTC
>TRBJ1-1|NA|NA|TRBV12-3/TRBV12-4
CASSLRGNTEAFF
TGTGCCAGCAGTTTACGGGGGAACACTGAAGCTTTCTTT
>TRBJ2-7|NA|NA|TRBV27
CASSSAGPEGEQYF
TGTGCCAGCAGTTCCGCGGGGCCCGAGGGGGAGCAGTACTTC
>TRBJ1-5|NA|NA|TRBV30
CAWSSVTENNQPQHF
TGTGCCTGGAGTTCAGTGACGGAGAACAATCAGCCCCAGCATTTT
>TRBJ2-5|TRBD2|NA|TRBV6-5
CASRVAGGLLETQYF
TGTGCCAGCAGGGTAGCGGGGGGGCTCTTAGAGACCCAGTACTTC
>TRBJ2-1|TRBD2|NA|TRBV2
CASSAMGGPGSYNEQFF
TGTGCCAGCAGTGCTATGGGAGGGCCCGGCTCCTACAATGAGCAGTTCTTC
>TRBJ1-2|NA|NA|TRBV12-3/TRBV12-4
CASSLEQFYGYTF
TGTGCCAGCAGTTTGGAACAGTTCTATGGCTACACCTTC
>TRBJ1-2|TRBD1|NA|TRBV24-1
CATSEADRESSGYTF
TGTGCCACCAGTGAAGCGGACAGGGAAAGTTCTGGCTACACCTTC